Each of the 11 T cell receptor beta chains below was sequenced from the same sample in a study of CD8 T cells in ankylosing spondylitis. MiXCR, applied by TCRdb to the 5' RACE reads, yields one record per CDR3 protein. The table includes 30,000 to 35,000 distinct CDR3 sequences, around 30% detected once. The sequencing input was synovial fluid, either unsorted or a sorted T cell fraction (not recorded which). These receptors originate from a male donor with ankylosing spondylitis.

This clonotype was observed a handful of times. V usage is TRBV20-1 and J usage is TRBJ2-1; 7 bases agree with TRBD2. V was clipped by 5 bases and J by 4 bases; unmatched bases: 14. Looked up from germline, CDR1 is DFQATT and CDR2 is SNEGSKA (reference sequence). The CDR3 covers 16 residues. Here the CDR3 reads CSALGVAGPPYNEQFF. The CDR3, as DNA: TGCAGTGCTCTTGGGGTAGCGGGCCCCCCTTACAATGAGCAGTTCTTC.

V usage is TRBV29-1 and J usage is TRBJ2-1, with D hard to call. The CDR3 is 17 residues long. CDR1 SQVTM and CDR2 ANQGSEA come from the germline V gene. The V and J ends lost 1 base and 0 bases respectively, with 16 bases between them. The CDR3 nucleotides are TGCAGCGTTGAAGTGTCCCAGGTTCCCAGCTCCTACAATGAGCAGTTCTTC. Its protein is CSVEVSQVPSSYNEQFF.

The chain recombines TRBV15 with TRBJ2-2; 8 positions agree with TRBD1. CDR3 length: 16 residues. CDR1 is LNHNV, CDR2 YYDKDF, per germline (reference sequence). V trimming: 3 bases; J trimming: 6 bases; junction bases outside the gene matches: 9. This chain's CDR3 is CATSSGQTGVAGELFF. CDR3 nucleotides: TGTGCCACCAGCAGTGGGCAGACAGGGGTGGCCGGGGAGCTGTTTTTT. Filled out from reference TRBV15 and TRBJ2-2, the complete variable domain reads DAMVIQNPRYQVTQFGKPVTLSCSQTLNHNVMYWYQQKSSQAPKLLFHYYDKDFNNEADTPDNFQSRRPNTSFCFLDIRSPGLGDTAMYLCATSSGQTGVAGELFFGEGSRLTVL.

This clonotype was counted between two and nine times. This chain uses TRBV4-1 with TRBJ2-1, with TRBD1 matching over 7 bases. This CDR3 has 15 amino acids. Trimming took 0 bases from V and 5 from J; bases not matched to a gene: 4. From germline, CDR1 is MGHRA and CDR2 YSYEKL. CDR3 protein: CASSQDQGQNNEQFF. The CDR3 DNA sequence: TGCGCCAGCAGCCAAGATCAGGGACAGAACAATGAGCAGTTCTTC.

This clonotype was seen just once. The germline gene is not matched at one end of the junction; a read error may be the cause. The rearrangement joins TRBV24-1 to TRBJ2-6; the D gene is possibly TRBD1 (5 bases). Germline-derived CDR1 and CDR2 are KGHDR and SFDVKD. The CDR3 has 12 amino acids. CDR3 DNA sequence: TGTGCCACCAGTCCTGGGGCCAACGCCCTGACTTTC. This translates into CATSPGANALTF.

The chain has TRBV21-1 and TRBJ1-5; no DNA check was done on the table's D call, TRBD1. TRBV21-1 is recorded as a pseudogene. This CDR3 has 15 residues. DNA of the CDR3: TGTGCCAGCACCATGGCCCAAGGGGTGGGTCAGCCCCAGCATTTT. This gives the protein CASTMAQGVGQPQHF.

This chain connects TRBV18 to TRBJ2-5; the D is unclear. The CDR3 is 14 residues long. V gave up 2 bases and J gave up 1 base, with 8 bases separating them. Looked up from germline, CDR1 is KGHSH and CDR2 is LQKENI. In DNA, the CDR3 is TGTGCCAGCTCACCAATCCCGCGCCAAGAGACCCAGTACTTC. Its protein is CASSPIPRQETQYF.

The chain joins TRBV14 to TRBJ2-7; D not certain. This CDR3 spans 15 amino acids. Trimming removed 5 bases from V and 4 bases from J, with 18 bases in between. Germline-derived CDR1 and CDR2 are SGHDN and FVKESK. CDR3 in amino acids: CASSAFGLGTYEQYF. Written as DNA, the CDR3 is TGTGCCAGCAGCGCGTTTGGTCTAGGCACTTACGAGCAGTACTTC. The whole variable domain, remainder taken from reference TRBV14 and TRBJ2-7, is EAGVTQFPSHSVIEKGQTVTLRCDPISGHDNLYWYRRVMGKEIKFLLHFVKESKQDESGMPNNRFLAERTGGTYSTLKVQPAELEDSGVYFCASSAFGLGTYEQYFGPGTRLTVT.

The chain employs TRBV24-1 and TRBJ2-3; 13 positions agree with TRBD2. Trimming cost V 5 bases and J 3 bases; bases outside gene matches: 10. Germline assignment: CDR1 KGHDR and CDR2 SFDVKD. This CDR3 comprises 18 residues. The CDR3 nucleotides are TGTGCCACCAGTGCCTTGGGGACTAGCGGGATCTTTACAGATACGCAGTATTTT. Protein: CATSALGTSGIFTDTQYF.

There are many counts of this clonotype. The CDR3: CASSYGSGSTDTQYF. The CDR3 DNA reads TGTGCCAGCAGTTACGGTAGCGGGAGCACAGATACGCAGTATTTT. The V call is TRBV6-5, the J call TRBJ2-3; 7 positions match TRBD2. CDR3 size: 15 residues. Germline V gene lookup returns CDR1 MNHEY and CDR2 SVGAGI. Trimming removed 2 bases from V and 0 bases from J; junction bases left unmatched: 2.

J is TRBJ2-2 and V is TRBV3-1; TRBD2 matches 7 bases. There are 16 residues in the CDR3. The V gene end was trimmed by 0 bases and the J gene end by 6 bases; junction bases not matched to a gene: 7. Per germline, CDR1 LGHDT and CDR2 YNNKEL (reference sequence). The CDR3 here is CASSQDRLAGPGELFF. The CDR3 DNA reads as TGTGCCAGCAGCCAAGACCGACTAGCCGGGCCCGGGGAGCTGTTTTTT.